The 24 T cell receptor beta chains listed next were all sequenced from one sample in a study of shared T cell receptors in the human thymus. Repertoires were generated with immunoSEQ multiplex PCR, while TCRdb's copy carries only in-frame clones and drops some. The sample lists about 500,000 clones; about 84% were seen once. Separately, the same data were catalogued under a study of human thymus T cells.

The sample was thymocytes. These receptor sequences come from a boy under two years old with a congenital heart defect.

The chain is built from TRBV29-1 and TRBJ2-5; the match to TRBD1 covers 10 bases. This CDR3 spans 12 amino acids. CDR1 SQVTM and CDR2 ANQGSEA come from the germline V gene. Trimming at V came to 8 bases and at J to 5 bases, leaving 5 bases not matched to a gene. The CDR3 sequence is CSLQTGGETQYF. CDR3 nucleotides: TGCAGCCTCCAGACAGGGGGCGAGACCCAGTACTTC. The full variable domain, completed using reference TRBV29-1 and TRBJ2-5, is SAVISQKPSRDICQRGTSLTIQCQVDSQVTMMFWYRQQPGQSLTLIATANQGSEATYESGFVIDKFPISRPNLTFSTLTVSNMSPEDSSIYLCSLQTGGETQYFGPGTRLLVL.

The chain has TRBV18 and TRBJ2-2; 12 nucleotides agree with TRBD2. The ends lost 5 bases at V and 4 bases at J; junction bases unmatched: 2. The CDR3 extends over 15 amino acids. Germline-derived CDR1 and CDR2 are KGHSH and LQKENI. The CDR3 loop is CASSSTSGGTGELFF. CDR3 in DNA: TGTGCCAGCTCATCGACTAGCGGGGGCACCGGGGAGCTGTTTTTT.

This clone was counted a few times. This sequence joins TRBV5-1 and TRBJ2-5; 8 nucleotides match TRBD1. This CDR3 region has 17 residues. Germline V CDR1 and CDR2: SGHRS, YFSETQ. The trim removed 3 bases at V and 5 bases at J, leaving 15 bases unmatched. Written as DNA, the CDR3 is TGCGCCAGCAGCTCCCCGGACAGGGCCCAAAAGGGGGAGACCCAGTACTTC. As protein: CASSSPDRAQKGETQYF.

This clone was counted a few times. The V gene is TRBV7-8, the J gene TRBJ1-2, with a weak D call TRBD1 (5 bases). The CDR3 consists of 16 residues. Germline lookup yields CDR1 SGHVS and CDR2 FQNEAQ. Trimming left V 1 base short and J 6 bases short, with 18 bases between. CDR3 coding DNA: TGTGCCAGCAGCTTAGAGTTGGGCAGGGTGGGCGATGGCTACACCTTC. Protein product: CASSLELGRVGDGYTF.

This clone appeared once. CDR3 coding DNA: TGTGCTAGTGGTTCCCCCGGACAGGGGCCCTACAATGAGCAGTTCTTC. Translation gives CASGSPGQGPYNEQFF. The chain joins TRBV12-5 to TRBJ2-1; 9 nucleotides agree with TRBD1. V dropped 4 bases and J dropped 2; count of bases not matched to a gene: 6. Germline CDR1 LGHNT, CDR2 FRNRAP. This CDR3 has 16 amino acids.

The chain uses TRBV5-6 and TRBJ2-3, with D possibly being TRBD1 (6 bases). V lost 3 bases to trimming and J lost 2 bases, with 16 bases between them. The length of the CDR3 is 16 residues. Germline V lookup: CDR1 SGHDT, CDR2 YYEEEE. CDR3 DNA sequence: TGTGCCAGCAGCTCCCCTGGGGGCTTTCCCACAGATACGCAGTATTTT. Amino acids: CASSSPGGFPTDTQYF. Together with reference TRBV5-6 and TRBJ2-3, the CDR3 gives the full variable domain: DAGVTQSPTHLIKTRGQQVTLRCSPKSGHDTVSWYQQALGQGPQFIFQYYEEEERQRGNFPDRFSGHQFPNYSSELNVNALLLGDSALYLCASSSPGGFPTDTQYFGPGTRLTVL.

The rearrangement uses TRBV10-1 and TRBJ2-1; no firm D call. The CDR3 is made up of 13 amino acids. V lost 3 bases, J lost 8 bases, and 11 bases lay in between. Germline CDR1 and CDR2: WNHNN and SYGVQD (reference sequence). CDR3 sequence: CASSDPRFYEQFF. Written as DNA, the CDR3 is TGCGCCAGCAGTGATCCTAGGTTCTATGAGCAGTTCTTC.

This clone was seen a single time. The V and J genes are TRBV10-3 and TRBJ2-4; D is perhaps TRBD1 (6 bases). The length of the CDR3 is 12 residues. The germline V and J ends were trimmed by 10 bases and 7 bases, with 14 bases remaining between them. CDR1 ENHRY and CDR2 SYGVKD come from the germline V gene. The CDR3 protein is CATGDRGNIQYF. DNA of the CDR3: TGTGCCACAGGGGACCGGGGCAACATTCAGTACTTC.

V gene TRBV19 combines with J gene TRBJ2-2; D perhaps matches TRBD2 (6 bases). Germline loops: CDR1 LNHDA, CDR2 SQIVND (reference sequence). Trimming took off 11 bases at V and 1 base at J, with 20 bases between the two ends. The CDR3 extends over 16 amino acids. This CDR3 is CASSGGEAKNTGELFF. CDR3 sequence (DNA): TGTGCCTCAAGTGGAGGGGAGGCTAAGAACACCGGGGAGCTGTTTTTT.

The chain couples TRBV21-1 to TRBJ2-7; whether TRBD1, the table's D call, matches the DNA was not checked. TRBV21-1 is a pseudogene. The CDR3 is 14 amino acids. DNA for the CDR3: TGTGCCAGCGACTCCGGGACAGAGTCCTACGAGCAGTACTTC. It translates to CASDSGTESYEQYF.

The V call is TRBV18, the J call TRBJ2-1; 8 nucleotides align to TRBD2. The length of the CDR3 is 13 residues. Per germline, CDR1 KGHSH and CDR2 LQKENI. V was clipped by 2 bases and J by 11 bases; unmatched bases: 5. The CDR3 bases are TGTGCCAGCTCACCAGTGGGACTAGAACAGCAGTTCTTC. As protein: CASSPVGLEQQFF. The full variable domain, completed using reference TRBV18 and TRBJ2-1, is NAGVMQNPRHLVRRRGQEARLRCSPMKGHSHVYWYRQLPEEGLKFMVYLQKENIIDESGMPKERFSAEFPKEGPSILRIQQVVRGDSAAYFCASSPVGLEQQFFGPGTRLTVL.

V usage is TRBV5-6 and J usage is TRBJ2-5, with D hard to call. Deletions cut 0 bases from V and 0 bases from J, with 6 bases between. Germline-derived CDR1 and CDR2 are SGHDT and YYEEEE. The CDR3 extends over 14 amino acids. The CDR3 DNA reads as TGTGCCAGCAGCTTGGCGGGTGACCAAGAGACCCAGTACTTC. Protein product: CASSLAGDQETQYF.

This clone has just a few counts. CDR3: CASNKSSTDTQYF. In nucleotides, the CDR3 is TGTGCCAGCAACAAGTCTAGCACAGATACGCAGTATTTT. J is TRBJ2-3 and V is TRBV28; unclear D gene. This CDR3 is built from 13 residues. Germline lookup yields CDR1 MDHEN and CDR2 SYDVKM. Trimming left V 7 bases short and J 0 bases short, with 8 bases between.

The rearrangement joins TRBV30 to TRBJ2-5; 8 bases are a match to TRBD1. The CDR3 runs 15 residues. Germline-derived CDR1 and CDR2 are GTSNPN and SVGIG (reference sequence). Unmatched junction bases numbered 6, after V lost 3 bases and J lost 0 bases. As DNA, the CDR3 is TGTGCCTGGAGGCCCGGGACAGGCTACCAAGAGACCCAGTACTTC. Translation: CAWRPGTGYQETQYF.

The chain recombines TRBV14 with TRBJ2-1, with 8 positions matching TRBD2. Germline values: CDR1 SGHDN, CDR2 FVKESK. The length of the CDR3 is 16 residues. V lost 2 bases to trimming and J lost 9 bases; unmatched junction nucleotides: 12. CDR3 nucleotide sequence: TGTGCCAGCAGCCAACACCGGGGACTAGGGAGCGGTGAGCAGTTCTTC. Protein: CASSQHRGLGSGEQFF.

The chain couples TRBV10-3 to TRBJ2-7; D may be TRBD1 (6 bases). Trimming took 0 bases from V and 2 from J, leaving 11 bases between them. CDR3 size: 15 residues. Germline assignment: CDR1 ENHRY and CDR2 SYGVKD. The CDR3 sequence is CAISESKGVAYEQYF. The CDR3 DNA reads as TGTGCCATCAGTGAGTCGAAGGGGGTAGCCTACGAGCAGTACTTC.

The chain links TRBV12-5 to TRBJ1-1, with a weak D call TRBD1 (6 bases). This CDR3 has 14 residues. Germline CDR1 LGHNT, CDR2 FRNRAP. Trimming shortened V by 7 bases and J by 3 bases, and 15 bases separated the two germline ends. This CDR3 reads CASANRGAHTEAFF. CDR3 coding DNA: TGTGCTAGTGCAAACCGGGGGGCGCACACTGAAGCTTTCTTT. Based on the CDR3 plus reference TRBV12-5 and TRBJ1-1, the full variable domain is DARVTQTPRHKVTEMGQEVTMRCQPILGHNTVFWYRQTMMQGLELLAYFRNRAPLDDSGMPKDRFSAEMPDATLATLKIQPSEPRDSAVYFCASANRGAHTEAFFGQGTRLTVV.

This clone has only a few counts. The chain uses TRBV6-6 and TRBJ1-1, with TRBD1 identical over 7 bases. J gave up 2 bases and V 5 bases, and 2 bases lay outside the gene matches. This CDR3 contains 13 residues. CDR1 and CDR2 from the germline V gene are MNHNY and SVGAGI (reference sequence). The CDR3 nucleotides are TGTGCCAGCAGTGGACAGGTAAACACTGAAGCTTTCTTT. It translates to CASSGQVNTEAFF.

This chain connects TRBV5-1 to TRBJ2-7; D remains unclear. V lost 4 bases and J lost 0, with 5 bases in between. This CDR3 is built from 12 residues. Germline CDR1 and CDR2: SGHRS and YFSETQ. This CDR3 reads CASSHSSYEQYF. The CDR3 coding sequence is TGCGCCAGCAGCCACAGCTCCTACGAGCAGTACTTC.

The chain joins TRBV30 to TRBJ1-5; unclear D gene. Trimming removed 0 bases from V and 8 bases from J, with 14 bases in between. CDR1 is GTSNPN and CDR2 is SVGIG in the germline V gene (reference sequence). CDR3 length: 14 residues. The CDR3: CAWSVVGQREPQHF. The CDR3 DNA reads TGTGCCTGGAGTGTAGTCGGGCAGAGGGAGCCCCAGCATTTT.

This clone was seen a few times. This rearrangement joins TRBV19 to TRBJ2-7; 7 nucleotides align to TRBD2. The junction had 6 bases not matched to a gene; V was cut back by 8 bases and J by 2 bases. This CDR3 region has 13 residues. Germline V gives CDR1 LNHDA, CDR2 SQIVND (reference sequence). Here the CDR3 DNA reads TGTGCCAGTCACGGGAGGAGTGCCTACGAGCAGTACTTC. Encoded protein: CASHGRSAYEQYF.

This chain joins TRBV21-1 and TRBJ2-7; the table's D gene call, TRBD2, was not cross checked with the DNA. TRBV21-1 is a pseudogene locus. The length of the CDR3 is 21 residues. The CDR3 DNA is TGTGCCAGCAGCAAAAGGGCGCGGTTTGAGGGGGCAGCGGGAGGATCCTACGAGCAGTACTTC. Residues: CASSKRARFEGAAGGSYEQYF.

Here the CDR3 reads CASSLATGSGTTGELFF. In DNA, the CDR3 is TGTGCCAGCAGCTTAGCGACAGGGTCAGGGACAACCGGGGAGCTGTTTTTT. The chain is built from TRBV7-8 and TRBJ2-2, with TRBD1 matching over 7 bases. CDR1 is SGHVS and CDR2 is FQNEAQ in the germline V gene. There are 17 residues in the CDR3. V gave up 0 bases and J gave up 5 bases; unmatched junction bases: 9.

The chain combines TRBV19 with TRBJ2-4; perhaps TRBD2 as D (5 bases). V lost 3 bases and J 0 bases, leaving 6 bases between the germline ends. This CDR3 is built from 14 residues. Germline lookup yields CDR1 LNHDA and CDR2 SQIVND (reference sequence). Written as DNA, the CDR3 is TGTGCCAGTAGTATTGAGGGAGCCAAAAACATTCAGTACTTC. The encoded protein is CASSIEGAKNIQYF.